This entry describes one TCR beta chain. What it recognizes is unknown. Patients were ineligible given autoimmune disease history or systemic immunosuppression. The source of the sample is a study of OX40 agonist ivuxolimab in advanced cancers. Study outcomes and limitations: At 0.1 to 3.0 mg/kg, clonal expansion of CD4+ and CD8+ blood T cells had occurred by week 6. In a subset of nonresponders, normalized T-cell clonal expansion was also low. CD8+ T cells (on average) carried more expanded clones than CD4+ T cells.

Germline V gene data show CDR1 as MNHEY and CDR2 as SMNVEV (reference sequence). Trimming took 5 bases from V and 2 from J, leaving 16 bases between them. This CDR3 has 16 residues. Using immunoSEQ multiplex PCR, the repertoire was profiled, and TCRdb retains in-frame clones only, with some absent. The sample lists about 74,000 clones; around 80% were seen once. V gene TRBV27 combines with J gene TRBJ1-5, with TRBD1 as a possible D gene (6 bases). This TCR came from an adult with an advanced solid tumor such as melanoma, head and neck, liver or kidney cancer. Source: CD4+ or CD8+ T cells sorted from blood, taken in a trial of the OX40 agonist ivuxolimab. The CDR3 DNA is TGTGCCAGCAGTCTCACAGGGCCCCGGGGCAATCAGCCCCAGCATTTT. Its protein product is CASSLTGPRGNQPQHF.